This note documents a single TCR beta chain sequence. This entry comes from a study of T cell changes during pregnancy in multiple sclerosis. Assay used: immunoSEQ multiplex PCR; TCRdb lists only in-frame clones, some missing. This sample has about 70,000 clones; approximately 94% occur once, and the top ten carry less than 0.65%. The ends lost 5 bases at V and 4 bases at J; junction bases unmatched: 9. CDR1 SGHVS and CDR2 FNYEAQ come from the germline V gene. The CDR3 is 16 residues long. The sample here was peripheral blood, taken in the third trimester of pregnancy. The rearrangement joins TRBV7-6 to TRBJ2-2; 8 bases line up with TRBD2. The sequence derives from a female donor with multiple sclerosis, enrolled in a pregnancy study. CDR3 sequence: CASSGLAGESTGELFF. The CDR3 DNA follows: TGTGCCAGCAGCGGGCTAGCGGGTGAATCCACCGGGGAGCTGTTTTTT.